The next 21 T cell receptor beta chains were all read from a single sample in a study of OX40 agonist ivuxolimab in advanced cancers. Assay: immunoSEQ multiplex PCR; the TCRdb copy retains only in-frame clones and omits some. The sample records around 70,000 clones, roughly 87% being singletons. The sample was CD4+ or CD8+ T cells sorted from blood, taken in a trial of the OX40 agonist ivuxolimab. These receptors all come from an adult with an advanced solid tumor such as melanoma, head and neck, liver or kidney cancer.

This clone was counted a single time. The genes are TRBV7-8 and TRBJ1-2, with TRBD1 matching over 7 bases. This CDR3 spans 12 amino acids. Germline lookup yields CDR1 SGHVS and CDR2 FQNEAQ. The V and J ends lost 5 bases and 8 bases, in that order; junction bases with no gene match: 5. CDR3 region: CASSTNRGGYTF. The CDR3 nucleotides are TGTGCCAGCAGCACCAACAGGGGAGGCTACACCTTC.

The chain couples TRBV18 to TRBJ2-4; TRBD1 agrees at 12 bases. This CDR3 spans 19 amino acids. The germline CDR1 and CDR2 sequences are KGHSH and LQKENI. The ends lost 3 bases at V and 3 bases at J; junction bases unmatched: 12. The CDR3 is CASSPLGTGGYGDKNIQYF. The CDR3 DNA reads TGTGCCAGCTCACCCCTTGGGACAGGGGGCTATGGGGACAAAAACATTCAGTACTTC.

The chain is built from TRBV9 and TRBJ1-5, with D unresolved. CDR3 size: 14 residues. V was shortened by 3 bases and J by 5 bases, with 12 bases between the two germline ends. Germline V gene data show CDR1 as SGDLS and CDR2 as YYNGEE. CDR3 residues: CASSGGRVDQPQHF. The CDR3 DNA is TGTGCCAGCAGCGGTGGAAGGGTCGATCAGCCCCAGCATTTT.

A few counts support this clone. The rearrangement joins TRBV19 to TRBJ1-2, with 9 positions matching TRBD1. There are 14 residues in the CDR3. The germline V gene has CDR1 LNHDA and CDR2 SQIVND (reference sequence). J gave up 9 bases and V 7 bases, and 12 bases lay outside the gene matches. CDR3 sequence reads: CASTPPGQGWSYTF. CDR3 sequence (DNA): TGTGCCAGTACCCCACCCGGACAGGGGTGGAGCTACACCTTC.

The sample holds a few counts of this clone. The chain has TRBV7-8 and TRBJ1-3; 8 bases align to TRBD1. This CDR3 spans 15 amino acids. J lost 2 bases, V lost 6 bases, and 6 bases had no gene match. The germline CDR1 and CDR2 sequences are SGHVS and FQNEAQ. The CDR3 coding sequence is TGTGCCAGCAGAGAAACAGGGGGGGCTGGAAACACCATATATTTT. As protein: CASRETGGAGNTIYF.

This chain uses TRBV4-3 with TRBJ2-5, with a possible D match to TRBD1 (5 bases). The V gene lost 0 bases and the J gene lost 7 bases, with 15 bases spanning the gap. The CDR3 consists of 15 residues. The germline CDR1 and CDR2 sequences are LGHNA and YSLEER. This CDR3 is CASSQDLGEGVTQYF. CDR3 nucleotides: TGCGCCAGCAGCCAAGACTTAGGGGAAGGGGTGACCCAGTACTTC.

V gene TRBV6-6 combines with J gene TRBJ1-4; D is unresolved. CDR3 size: 12 residues. V was pared by 6 bases and J by 5 bases, with 7 bases between. The germline CDR1 and CDR2 sequences are MNHNY and SVGAGI (reference sequence). CDR3 DNA sequence: TGTGCCAGCAGCCGGGAGAATGAAAAACTGTTTTTT. Translating gives CASSRENEKLFF.

The V and J genes are TRBV5-1 and TRBJ2-7, with TRBD1 matching 12 bases. Per germline, CDR1 SGHRS and CDR2 YFSETQ. After removal of 0 bases from V and 6 bases from J, the junction contained 4 bases not matched to a gene. CDR3 length equals 15 residues. CDR3 nucleotide sequence: TGCGCCAGCAGCTTGGGTGGGACAGGGGGCGGCGAGCAGTACTTC. It encodes CASSLGGTGGGEQYF.

The gene calls are TRBV5-1 and TRBJ2-3; TRBD2 matches at 8 bases. In germline, CDR1 is SGHRS, CDR2 YFSETQ. V was pared by 5 bases and J by 4 bases, with 9 bases of the junction left unmatched. The CDR3 runs 15 residues. This CDR3 is CASSRPGGGSDTQYF. In DNA form, the CDR3 reads TGCGCCAGCAGTCGCCCGGGAGGGGGGTCAGATACGCAGTATTTT.

V is TRBV18 and J is TRBJ1-2; no clear D. The CDR3 extends over 16 amino acids. V was cut by 1 base and J by 6 bases, with 18 bases left in between. CDR1 and CDR2 (germline): KGHSH, LQKENI. CDR3 sequence: CASSPRGVRLLHGYTF. The CDR3, as DNA: TGTGCCAGCTCACCACGTGGAGTCCGATTACTTCATGGCTACACCTTC.

This clone was counted a single time. The genes are TRBV9 and TRBJ1-3; no definite D call. V was pared by 0 bases and J by 1 base, with 5 bases between. The CDR3 length is 14 residues. Germline CDR1 SGDLS, CDR2 YYNGEE. The CDR3 coding sequence is TGTGCCAGCAGCGTAGGTTGGTCTGGAAACACCATATATTTT. It yields the protein CASSVGWSGNTIYF.

The V call is TRBV5-1, the J call TRBJ1-2; D is uncertain. Between the trimmed V and J ends, which lost 0 bases and 1 base, there was a span of 16 bases. Germline V gene lookup returns CDR1 SGHRS and CDR2 YFSETQ. This CDR3 is 17 amino acids long. The CDR3 DNA sequence: TGCGCCAGCAGCTTGGCGAGAGGCCCCCGACGTAACTATGGCTACACCTTC. It specifies CASSLARGPRRNYGYTF.

This chain uses TRBV28 with TRBJ2-7; 9 bases agree with TRBD1. The ends lost 5 bases at V and 5 bases at J; junction bases unmatched: 4. The CDR3 is made up of 13 amino acids. CDR1 is MDHEN and CDR2 is SYDVKM in the germline V gene. CDR3 loop: CASSHDRGDEQYF. In nucleotides, the CDR3 is TGTGCCAGCAGTCACGACAGGGGGGACGAGCAGTACTTC.

The rearrangement uses TRBV7-8 and TRBJ2-1; D perhaps matches TRBD2 (6 bases). The germline V gene has CDR1 SGHVS and CDR2 FQNEAQ. The CDR3 spans 15 residues. V was clipped by 4 bases and J by 3 bases, with 13 bases between them. CDR3 nucleotides: TGTGCCAGCAGCTCCCTAGCGTCAAACTACAATGAGCAGTTCTTC. Translating gives CASSSLASNYNEQFF.

The chain is built from TRBV13 and TRBJ2-2; D is undetermined. The V end was cut by 6 bases, the J end by 6 bases, with 11 bases between. The CDR3 has 13 residues. Germline CDR1 PRHDT, CDR2 FYEKMQ (reference sequence). The CDR3 loop reads CASSFTPPGELFF. DNA for the CDR3: TGTGCCAGCAGTTTTACCCCCCCCGGGGAGCTGTTTTTT.

The chain has TRBV11-2 and TRBJ2-5; 12 bases line up with TRBD2. The CDR3 sequence is 16 residues long. Germline lookup yields CDR1 SGHAT and CDR2 FQNNGV. The ends lost 3 bases at V and 5 bases at J; junction bases unmatched: 7. Here the CDR3 DNA reads TGTGCCAGCAGCTTCCCTAGCGGGGGGGCCAGGGAGACCCAGTACTTC. Its translation: CASSFPSGGARETQYF.

The chain recombines TRBV6-1 with TRBJ2-4; no reliable D call. Trimming removed 7 bases at V and 9 bases at J, with 19 bases between. Germline assignment: CDR1 MNHNS and CDR2 SASEGT. The CDR3 loop spans 14 amino acids. CDR3 residues: CASTEMVGPSIQYF. The CDR3 region has the DNA TGTGCCAGCACCGAAATGGTGGGCCCGAGCATTCAGTACTTC.

As for this clone: Other DNA variants within this sample encode the same CDR3. J is TRBJ1-2 and V is TRBV5-1; no reliable D call. Germline V gene data show CDR1 as SGHRS and CDR2 as YFSETQ. The CDR3 contains 14 residues. Between the trimmed V and J ends, which lost 0 bases and 5 bases, there was a span of 11 bases. The CDR3 nucleotides are TGCGCCAGCAGCTTGGGGGATGGGAGGTATGGCTACACCTTC. It specifies CASSLGDGRYGYTF.

The gene calls are TRBV14 and TRBJ1-1; D perhaps matches TRBD1 (5 bases). The germline V gene encodes CDR1 SGHDN and CDR2 FVKESK. Trimming stripped 4 bases from V and 1 base from J, with 7 bases between. This CDR3 region has 13 residues. The CDR3 is CASSRGGNTEAFF. The CDR3 region has the DNA TGTGCCAGCAGCCGGGGGGGGAACACTGAAGCTTTCTTT. Filled out from reference TRBV14 and TRBJ1-1, the complete variable domain reads EAGVTQFPSHSVIEKGQTVTLRCDPISGHDNLYWYRRVMGKEIKFLLHFVKESKQDESGMPNNRFLAERTGGTYSTLKVQPAELEDSGVYFCASSRGGNTEAFFGQGTRLTVV.

The chain links TRBV6-5 to TRBJ1-1; possible D gene TRBD1, 5 bases. Germline V CDR1 and CDR2: MNHEY, SVGAGI. The ends were cut back, 2 bases at V and 2 bases at J, with 6 bases in the middle. The CDR3 spans 13 residues. The CDR3 DNA follows: TGTGCCAGCAGTTACGACAGTAACACTGAAGCTTTCTTT. It encodes CASSYDSNTEAFF.

V usage is TRBV6-6 and J usage is TRBJ2-3; D is ambiguous. The germline gives CDR1 MNHNY, CDR2 SVGAGI (reference sequence). CDR3 length equals 13 residues. Deletions cut 2 bases from V and 6 bases from J, with 9 bases between. CDR3 loop: CASSYEYRDTQYF. The CDR3 nucleotides read TGTGCCAGCAGTTACGAGTATAGGGATACGCAGTATTTT.